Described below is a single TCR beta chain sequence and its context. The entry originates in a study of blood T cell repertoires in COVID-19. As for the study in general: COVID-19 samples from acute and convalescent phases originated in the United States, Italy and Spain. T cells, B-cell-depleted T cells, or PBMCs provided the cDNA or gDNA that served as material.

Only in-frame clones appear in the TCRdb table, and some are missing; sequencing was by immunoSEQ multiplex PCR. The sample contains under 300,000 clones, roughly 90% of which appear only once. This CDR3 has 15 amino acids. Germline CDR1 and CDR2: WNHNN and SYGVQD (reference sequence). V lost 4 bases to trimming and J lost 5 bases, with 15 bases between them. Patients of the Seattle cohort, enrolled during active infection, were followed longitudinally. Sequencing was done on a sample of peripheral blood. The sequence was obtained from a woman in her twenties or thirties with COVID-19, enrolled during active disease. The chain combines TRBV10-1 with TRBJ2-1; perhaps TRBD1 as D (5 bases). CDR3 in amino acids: CASSVGSTGDNEQFF. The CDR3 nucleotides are TGCGCCAGCAGTGTTGGGTCAACAGGAGACAATGAGCAGTTCTTC.